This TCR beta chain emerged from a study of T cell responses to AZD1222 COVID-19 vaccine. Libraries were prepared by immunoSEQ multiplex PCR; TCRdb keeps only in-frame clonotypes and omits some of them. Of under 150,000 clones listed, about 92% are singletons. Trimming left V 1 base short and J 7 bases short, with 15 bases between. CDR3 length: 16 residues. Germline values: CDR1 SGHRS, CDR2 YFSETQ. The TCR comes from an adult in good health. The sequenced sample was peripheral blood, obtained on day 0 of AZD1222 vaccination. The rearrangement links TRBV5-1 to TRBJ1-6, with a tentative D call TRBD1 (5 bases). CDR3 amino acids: CASSLRGLGDNSPLHF. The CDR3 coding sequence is TGCGCCAGCAGCTTGAGAGGTCTGGGGGACAATTCACCCCTCCACTTT.